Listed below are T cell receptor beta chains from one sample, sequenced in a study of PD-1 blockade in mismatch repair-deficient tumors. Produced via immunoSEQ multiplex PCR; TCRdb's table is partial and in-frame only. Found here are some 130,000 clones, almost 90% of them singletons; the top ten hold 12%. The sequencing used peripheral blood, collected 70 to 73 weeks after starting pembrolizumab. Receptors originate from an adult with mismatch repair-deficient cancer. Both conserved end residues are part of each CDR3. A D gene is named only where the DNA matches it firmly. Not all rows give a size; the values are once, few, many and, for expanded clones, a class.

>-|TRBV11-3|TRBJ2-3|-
TGTGCCAGCAGCTTAGTTGGCGGGATGACAGATACGCAGTATTTT
CASSLVGGMTDTQYF
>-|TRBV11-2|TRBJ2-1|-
TGTGCCAGCAGCACGGGACCAATTGTACGGAATGAGCAGTTCTTC
CASSTGPIVRNEQFF
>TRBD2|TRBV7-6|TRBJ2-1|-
TGTGCCAGCAGCAGCACCGGGACTAGCTTCCACAATGAGCAGTTCTTC
CASSSTGTSFHNEQFF
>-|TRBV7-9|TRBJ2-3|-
TGTGCCAGCAGCTTAATCTGGGGTAGCACAGATACGCAGTATTTT
CASSLIWGSTDTQYF
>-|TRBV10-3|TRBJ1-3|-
TGTGCCATCAGTGATGGAGGCTCTGGAAACACCATATATTTT
CAISDGGSGNTIYF
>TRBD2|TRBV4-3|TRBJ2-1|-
TGCGCCAGCAGCCAAGTATACCTGGGCGGGAGGGAGGCTAATGAGCAGTTCTTC
CASSQVYLGGREANEQFF
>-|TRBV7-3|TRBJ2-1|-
TGTGCCAGCAGCTTAAGGCCGAACAATGAGCAGTTCTTC
CASSLRPNNEQFF
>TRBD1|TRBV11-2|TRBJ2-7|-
TGTGCCAGCAGTATCTCCGGGACAGGGGGGTCCTACGAGCAGTACTTC
CASSISGTGGSYEQYF
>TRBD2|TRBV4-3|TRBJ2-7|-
TGCGCCAGCAGCCAAGGGCCTAGCGGGAGGGCCACGGACTCCTACGAGCAGTACTTC
CASSQGPSGRATDSYEQYF
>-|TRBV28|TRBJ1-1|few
TGTGCCAGCAGTTTGGGGGCGAACACTGAAGCTTTCTTT
CASSLGANTEAFF
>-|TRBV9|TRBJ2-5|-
TGTGCCAGCAGCGGAACAGGGCGAGAGACCCAGTACTTC
CASSGTGRETQYF
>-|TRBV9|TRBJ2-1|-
TGTGCCAGCAGCGTAGATTTAGGCCACAATGAGCAGTTCTTC
CASSVDLGHNEQFF
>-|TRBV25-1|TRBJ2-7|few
TGTGCCAGCAGTTCGTTAGTTGCCGAGCAGTACTTC
CASSSLVAEQYF
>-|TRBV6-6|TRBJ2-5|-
TGTGCCAGCAGGTCTCTTAAGGAGGGTCAAGAGACCCAGTACTTC
CASRSLKEGQETQYF
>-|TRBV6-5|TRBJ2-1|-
TGTGCCAGCAGTTACAACAATTTCAATGAGCAGTTCTTC
CASSYNNFNEQFF
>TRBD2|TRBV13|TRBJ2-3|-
TGTGCCAGCAGCTTAAGCGGGAGAGATACGCAGTATTTT
CASSLSGRDTQYF
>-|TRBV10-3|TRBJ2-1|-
TGTGCCATCAGTGATGAGGGACGCAATGAGCAGTTCTTC
CAISDEGRNEQFF
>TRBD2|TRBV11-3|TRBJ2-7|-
TGTGCCAGCAGCTCTCCTCGGATGGCTAGCGGATTCTACGAGCAGTACTTC
CASSSPRMASGFYEQYF
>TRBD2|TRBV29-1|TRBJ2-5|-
TGCAGCGTTGAAGTACTAGGGGGTGGACTAGCGGGCCGACCTTACCCGGAAGAGACCCAGTACTTC
CSVEVLGGGLAGRPYPEETQYF
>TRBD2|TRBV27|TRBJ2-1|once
TGTGCCAGCAGTTTTCTGGGGAGGCGGGAGTCCCCCTACAATGAGCAGTTCTTC
CASSFLGRRESPYNEQFF
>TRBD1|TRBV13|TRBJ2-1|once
TGTGCCAGCAGCCACCGGGACAGGGGGCACAATGAGCAGTTCTTC
CASSHRDRGHNEQFF
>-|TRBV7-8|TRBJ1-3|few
TGTGCCAGCAGCTTAGTCCGGGAAACTGGAAACACCATATATTTT
CASSLVRETGNTIYF
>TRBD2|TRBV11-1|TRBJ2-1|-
TGTGCCAGCAGCCGGACTAGCTCCGATGAGCAGTTCTTC
CASSRTSSDEQFF
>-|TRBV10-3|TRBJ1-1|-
TGTGCCATCAGTGAGGGAAGCACTGAAGCTTTCTTT
CAISEGSTEAFF
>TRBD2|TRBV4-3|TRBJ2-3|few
TGCGCCAGCAGCCAAGATAAGCGGGAGGTCCTCACAGATACGCAGTATTTT
CASSQDKREVLTDTQYF
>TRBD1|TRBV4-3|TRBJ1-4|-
TGCGCCAGCAGCCAAGGGGACAGGAGGAGTGAAAAACTGTTTTTT
CASSQGDRRSEKLFF
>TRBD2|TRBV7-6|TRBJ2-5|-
TGTGCCAGCAGCTTAAATTTTCAATCCCTAGCGGGAGAAGAGACCCAGTACTTC
CASSLNFQSLAGEETQYF
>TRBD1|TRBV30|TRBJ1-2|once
TGTGCCTGGAGTGTACTAGGACAGGGGCGCACCTATGGCTACACCTTC
CAWSVLGQGRTYGYTF
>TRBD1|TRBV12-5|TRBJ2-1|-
TGTGCTAGTGCCTCTTTAGGGACAGGAGGCTACAATGAGCAGTTCTTC
CASASLGTGGYNEQFF
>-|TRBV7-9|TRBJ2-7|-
TGTGCCAGCAGCTTCTATGAGAGGCAGGGGGGAATCTACGAGCAGTACTTC
CASSFYERQGGIYEQYF
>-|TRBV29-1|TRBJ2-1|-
TGCAGCGTTAGCGGCTATGAGCAGTTCTTC
CSVSGYEQFF
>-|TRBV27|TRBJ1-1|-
TGTGCCAGCCAGTGGGGCCTGAACACTGAAGCTTTCTTT
CASQWGLNTEAFF
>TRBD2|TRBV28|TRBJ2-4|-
TGTGCCAGCAGTTTATCTCTTCAACCTAGCGGAATAGCCAAAAACATTCAGTACTTC
CASSLSLQPSGIAKNIQYF
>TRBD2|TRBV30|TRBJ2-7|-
TGTGCCTGGAGTGCCAGGACTAGCGGGAGAACCTACGAGCAGTACTTC
CAWSARTSGRTYEQYF
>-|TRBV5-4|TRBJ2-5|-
TGTGCCAGCAGGCTCTCAGGGAGTGGGCAAGAGACCCAGTACTTC
CASRLSGSGQETQYF
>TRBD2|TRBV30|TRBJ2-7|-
TGTGCCTGGAGTTCCGGGACTAGTAGCTACGAGCAGTACTTC
CAWSSGTSSYEQYF
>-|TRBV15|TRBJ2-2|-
TGTGCCACCAGCAGAGATACTAGCTACCCCGGGGAGCTGTTTTTT
CATSRDTSYPGELFF
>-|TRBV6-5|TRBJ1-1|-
TGTGCCAGCCTTGTGCAGTGGGGCCGGGACACTGAAGCTTTCTTT
CASLVQWGRDTEAFF
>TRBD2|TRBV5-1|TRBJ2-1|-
TGCGCCAGCAGCTTAACTAGCGGGAGGATCAATGAGCAGTTCTTC
CASSLTSGRINEQFF
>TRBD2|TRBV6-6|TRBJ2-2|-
TGTGCCAGCAGGGTTAGCGGGATGAACACCGGGGAGCTGTTTTTT
CASRVSGMNTGELFF
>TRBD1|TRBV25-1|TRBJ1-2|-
TGTGCCAGCAGTCAACGACAGGGGGTAGGCTACACCTTC
CASSQRQGVGYTF
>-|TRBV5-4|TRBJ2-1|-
TGTGCCAGCAGCTTGGGTAGAGGGGGCTACAATGAGCAGTTCTTC
CASSLGRGGYNEQFF
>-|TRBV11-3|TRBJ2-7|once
TGTGCCAGCAGCAATCCCGTAGGTCTAAGGGAGCAGTACTTC
CASSNPVGLREQYF
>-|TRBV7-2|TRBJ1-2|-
TGTGCCAGCAGCTTAGGTCCCAGGGGAGGAGATGGCTACACCTTC
CASSLGPRGGDGYTF
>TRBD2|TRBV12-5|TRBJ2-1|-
TGTGCTAGTGCCCCGGGGCTAGCGGCTTCCTACAATGAGCAGTTCTTC
CASAPGLAASYNEQFF
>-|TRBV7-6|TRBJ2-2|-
TGTGCCAGCAGCACCCATCCCGGCAGTGACACCGGGGAGCTGTTTTTT
CASSTHPGSDTGELFF
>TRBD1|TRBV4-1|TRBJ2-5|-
TGCGCCAGCAGCCAAGGGACAGGATGGGAGACCCAGTACTTC
CASSQGTGWETQYF
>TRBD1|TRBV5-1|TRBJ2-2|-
TGCGCCAGCAGTATGTCAGGGGGAGTTGGCACCGGGGAGCTGTTTTTT
CASSMSGGVGTGELFF
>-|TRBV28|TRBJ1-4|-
TGTGCCAGCAGACCAACAGGGAGGGGGATTGAAAAACTGTTTTTT
CASRPTGRGIEKLFF
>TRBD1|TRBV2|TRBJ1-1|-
TGTGCCAGCAGTGATCCGACAGGGAGGACTGAAGCTTTCTTT
CASSDPTGRTEAFF
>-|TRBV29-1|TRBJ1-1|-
TGCAGCGTTGAGATAGGTTATAGGGTCACTGAAGCTTTCTTT
CSVEIGYRVTEAFF
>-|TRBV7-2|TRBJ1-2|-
TGTGCCAGCAGCCTATTCATCGGGGTTCGGTTAGCTGGCTACACCTTC
CASSLFIGVRLAGYTF
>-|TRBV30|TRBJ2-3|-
TGTGCCTGGGGACTCTTCCTTAGCACAGATACGCAGTATTTT
CAWGLFLSTDTQYF